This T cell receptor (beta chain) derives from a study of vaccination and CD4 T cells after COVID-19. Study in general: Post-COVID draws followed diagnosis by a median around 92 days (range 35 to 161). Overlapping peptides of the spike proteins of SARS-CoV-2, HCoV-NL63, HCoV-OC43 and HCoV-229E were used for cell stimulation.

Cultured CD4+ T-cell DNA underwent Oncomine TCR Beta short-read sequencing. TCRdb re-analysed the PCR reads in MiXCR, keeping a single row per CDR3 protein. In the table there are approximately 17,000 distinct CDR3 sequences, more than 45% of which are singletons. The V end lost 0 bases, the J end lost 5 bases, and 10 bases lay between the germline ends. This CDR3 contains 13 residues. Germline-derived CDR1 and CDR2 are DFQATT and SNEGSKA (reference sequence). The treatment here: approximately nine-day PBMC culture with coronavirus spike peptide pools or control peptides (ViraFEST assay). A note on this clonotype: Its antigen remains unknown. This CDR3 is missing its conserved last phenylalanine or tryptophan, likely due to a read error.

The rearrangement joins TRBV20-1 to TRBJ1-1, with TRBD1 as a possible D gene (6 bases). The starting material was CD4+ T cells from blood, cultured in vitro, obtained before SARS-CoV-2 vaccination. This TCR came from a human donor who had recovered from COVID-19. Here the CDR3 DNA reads TGCAGTGCTAGAGATGTTCAGGGGACTGAAGCTTTCCTT. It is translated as CSARDVQGTEAFL.